The clone carrying this T cell receptor beta chain was recorded a few times. No antigen is known for it. Germline V gene lookup returns CDR1 SGHTA and CDR2 FQGTGA. Trimming stripped 5 bases from V and 4 bases from J, with 12 bases between. The CDR3 loop spans 14 amino acids. The data are from a study of cytomegalovirus exposure and HLA in healthy donors. Regarding the study as a whole: A link between a missense DCLRE1C variant and TCR beta V- and J-gene trimming emerged from a later analysis.

The PCR contained 60 Vbeta and 13 Jbeta primers. Clones were read by immunoSEQ multiplex PCR, and TCRdb kept only the in-frame ones, dropping some. Of 150,000 to 200,000 clones detected, 9.5% to 15% appear once; the ten largest clones hold about 7.8%. The receptor's source is a man in his forties or fifties in good health and CMV-seropositive. V gene TRBV7-3 combines with J gene TRBJ1-5; D perhaps matches TRBD1 (5 bases). Sequencing was done on a sample of PBMCs. The CDR3 sequence: CASSQSGGNQPQHF. In DNA, the CDR3 is TGTGCCAGCAGCCAGAGCGGGGGGAATCAGCCCCAGCATTTT.